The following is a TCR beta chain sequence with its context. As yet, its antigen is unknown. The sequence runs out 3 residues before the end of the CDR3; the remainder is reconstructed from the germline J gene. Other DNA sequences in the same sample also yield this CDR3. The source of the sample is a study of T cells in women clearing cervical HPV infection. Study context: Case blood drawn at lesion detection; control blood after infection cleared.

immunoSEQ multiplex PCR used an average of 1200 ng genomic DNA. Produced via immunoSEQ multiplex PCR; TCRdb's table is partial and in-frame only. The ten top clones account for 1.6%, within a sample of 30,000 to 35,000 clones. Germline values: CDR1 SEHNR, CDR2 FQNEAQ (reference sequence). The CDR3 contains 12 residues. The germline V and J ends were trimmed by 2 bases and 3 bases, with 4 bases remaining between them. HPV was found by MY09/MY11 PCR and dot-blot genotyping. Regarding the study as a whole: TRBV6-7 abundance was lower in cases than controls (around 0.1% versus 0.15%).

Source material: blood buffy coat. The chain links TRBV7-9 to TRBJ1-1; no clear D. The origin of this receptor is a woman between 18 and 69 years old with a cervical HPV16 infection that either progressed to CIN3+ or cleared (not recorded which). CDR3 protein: CASSLTDTEAFF. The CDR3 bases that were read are TGTGCCAGCAGCTTAACTGACACTGAA.